This entry lists 9 T cell receptor beta chains sequenced from one sample in a study of lymphopenia after photon versus proton radiotherapy. Produced via immunoSEQ multiplex PCR; TCRdb's table is partial and in-frame only. The sample shows tens of thousands of clones, 85% of them seen only once. The source material was peripheral blood, sampled from a patient treated with photon-based radiotherapy. The origin of the receptors is a man in his forties with gastric cancer.

The CDR3, as DNA: TGTGCCAGCAGGGGGGGTGCAGGGGACTATGGCTACACCTTC. This sequence encodes CASRGGAGDYGYTF. The V and J genes are TRBV6-6 and TRBJ1-2, with D possibly matching TRBD1 (6 bases). Germline CDR1 MNHNY, CDR2 SVGAGI (reference sequence). V was clipped by 6 bases and J by 3 bases, with 14 bases between them. This CDR3 is built from 14 residues.

J is TRBJ2-2 and V is TRBV4-2; D gene ambiguous. CDR1 LGHNA and CDR2 YNFKEQ come from the germline V gene. Trimming pared 0 bases from V and 0 bases from J, leaving 17 bases between. The CDR3 spans 19 residues. The CDR3 coding sequence is TGTGCCAGCAGCCAAGAAGGGTACGGAAAGAATGCGAACACCGGGGAGCTGTTTTTT. It encodes CASSQEGYGKNANTGELFF.

A single count supports this clone. This sequence may be a read error, since a much larger clone differs from it by one base. The same CDR3 can be traced to other DNA sequences in this sample. This chain links TRBV7-3 with TRBJ1-1, with 11 bases lining up with TRBD1. The J segment lost 4 bases and the V segment lost 5 bases, leaving 12 bases of the junction unmatched. Germline CDR1 SGHTA, CDR2 FQGTGA. This CDR3 region has 17 residues. CDR3 loop: CASSMGGQGVGSTEAFF. DNA for the CDR3: TGTGCCAGCAGCATGGGGGGACAGGGGGTGGGGAGCACTGAAGCTTTCTTT.

This chain links TRBV4-2 with TRBJ1-2; D possibly corresponds to TRBD1 (6 bases). The ends were cut back, 4 bases at V and 2 bases at J, with 14 bases in the middle. The CDR3 has 15 residues. The germline V gene encodes CDR1 LGHNA and CDR2 YNFKEQ. CDR3 region: CASSPGVGTNYGYTF. The DNA for the CDR3 is TGTGCCAGCAGCCCAGGGGTCGGGACGAACTATGGCTACACCTTC.

The chain uses TRBV19 and TRBJ2-5; 10 bases match TRBD1. Germline-derived CDR1 and CDR2 are LNHDA and SQIVND (reference sequence). The J segment lost 2 bases and the V segment lost 8 bases, leaving 14 bases of the junction unmatched. This CDR3 comprises 17 residues. The CDR3: CASAGQGILGNQETQYF. In DNA, the CDR3 is TGTGCCAGTGCGGGACAGGGGATTTTGGGGAATCAAGAGACCCAGTACTTC.

The chain employs TRBV6-1 and TRBJ2-1; TRBD2 agrees at 7 bases. V shed 8 bases, J shed 9 bases, and the junction held 10 bases outside the gene matches. CDR1 and CDR2 (germline): MNHNS, SASEGT. The CDR3 has 13 residues. In nucleotides, the CDR3 is TGTGCCAGCGGAACCCTCGGGGAGGGTGAGCAGTTCTTC. As protein: CASGTLGEGEQFF.

The chain uses TRBV19 and TRBJ2-3, with 8 positions matching TRBD1. The CDR3 sequence is 16 residues long. With 6 bases clipped from V and 0 bases from J, the junction kept 8 bases outside the gene matches. Germline CDR1 and CDR2: LNHDA and SQIVND (reference sequence). As DNA, the CDR3 is TGTGCCAGTAGCCGGCTGCAGGGGGCGAGCACAGATACGCAGTATTTT. Translation: CASSRLQGASTDTQYF. Full variable domain (outside the CDR3, taken from reference TRBV19 and TRBJ2-3): DGGITQSPKYLFRKEGQNVTLSCEQNLNHDAMYWYRQDPGQGLRLIYYSQIVNDFQKGDIAEGYSVSREKKESFPLTVTSAQKNPTAFYLCASSRLQGASTDTQYFGPGTRLTVL.

The chain combines TRBV5-1 with TRBJ1-2; 7 bases are a match to TRBD1. V lost 5 bases to trimming and J lost 0 bases; unmatched junction nucleotides: 7. Germline loops: CDR1 SGHRS, CDR2 YFSETQ. The CDR3 contains 15 residues. In DNA, the CDR3 is TGCGCCAGCAGTGAAGGGACAGCCACTAACTATGGCTACACCTTC. This translates into CASSEGTATNYGYTF. The complete variable domain, with remaining parts taken from reference TRBV5-1 and TRBJ1-2, reads KAGVTQTPRYLIKTRGQQVTLSCSPISGHRSVSWYQQTPGQGLQFLFEYFSETQRNKGNFPGRFSGRQFSNSRSEMNVSTLELGDSALYLCASSEGTATNYGYTFGSGTRLTVV.

The count of this clone is one. The chain couples TRBV12-5 to TRBJ1-5, with D possibly TRBD1 on 5 matching bases. Germline CDR1 reads LGHNT; CDR2 reads FRNRAP. The germline V and J ends were trimmed by 5 bases and 0 bases, with 14 bases remaining between them. The CDR3 consists of 16 residues. CDR3 amino acids: CASGPGTPLSNQPQHF. The DNA of the CDR3 is TGTGCTAGTGGTCCAGGGACCCCACTTAGCAATCAGCCCCAGCATTTT.